The clone carrying this T cell receptor (beta chain) occurred a few times. Its specificity is not known. Other DNA sequences in the sample encode the same CDR3. The data were obtained in a study of shared clonotypes between healthy human individuals. Study results and limitations: Non-shared clonotypes had lower generation probabilities than clonotypes shared by all four sorted-subset donors.

Germline V lookup: CDR1 LNHDA, CDR2 SQIVND (reference sequence). V was pared by 6 bases and J by 2 bases, with 4 bases of the junction left unmatched. This CDR3 has 13 residues. The method was immunoSEQ multiplex PCR; TCRdb's version includes in-frame clones alone and lacks a portion of them. The data show 2,500,000 or so clones, roughly 93% seen once. Donors, without exception, were Caucasian adults residing in Nashville, Tennessee. This chain links TRBV19 with TRBJ2-7; 7 nucleotides match TRBD1. This sequence originates from a man between 18 and 35 years old in good health. Some clones in this sample may be carry-over from other donors' samples. What was sequenced was naive CD4+ T cells from PBMCs. Subset meaning: CD45RA+ positively selected. CDR3 bases: TGTGCCAGTAGCGACAGGGTCCCCTACGAGCAGTACTTC. This translates into CASSDRVPYEQYF.